The table lists the clone carrying this T cell receptor beta chain with a few counts. Its matching antigen is unknown. This record comes from a study of shared clonotypes between healthy human individuals. Whole-study findings and limits: When naive CD4 clonotypes were compared across a few donors, around 5% were shared.

CD45RO-negative, CCR7-positively selected cells formed the naive CD8 fraction, excluding terminally differentiated effector memory CD45RA+ cells. For each subset, genomic DNA was distributed in equal portions over several immunoSEQ plates. Some clones are missing from TCRdb's copy, which holds only in-frame ones; the method was immunoSEQ multiplex PCR. The table includes hundreds of thousands of clones, 80% to 95% detected once. Looked up from germline, CDR1 is SEHNR and CDR2 is FQNEAQ (reference sequence). CDR3 length: 14 residues. J lost 4 bases, V lost 5 bases, and 4 bases had no gene match. Sequencing input: naive CD8+ T cells sorted from blood. This sequence joins TRBV7-9 and TRBJ1-5; TRBD1 matches 8 bases. The TCR comes from a man aged 25 to 45 in good health. This CDR3 reads CASSVGTGNQPQHF. CDR3 bases: TGTGCCAGCAGCGTCGGGACAGGAAATCAGCCCCAGCATTTT.